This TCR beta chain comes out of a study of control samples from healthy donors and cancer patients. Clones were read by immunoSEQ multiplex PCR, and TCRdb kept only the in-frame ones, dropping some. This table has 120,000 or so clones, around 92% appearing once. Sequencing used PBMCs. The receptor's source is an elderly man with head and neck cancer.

CDR3 region: CASSDARTHGELFF. The CDR3, as DNA: TGCGCCAGCAGTGACGCGCGGACGCACGGGGAGCTGTTTTTT. This chain joins TRBV10-2 and TRBJ2-2; no clear D. The CDR3 is 14 amino acids. The germline V gene has CDR1 WSHSY and CDR2 SAAADI. Trimming took off 3 bases at V and 7 bases at J, with 12 bases between the two ends.